The T cell receptor (beta chain) under discussion was sequenced for a study of blood T cells in healthy people across ages. For the second PCR, which ran for about 6 to 12 cycles, a sample-barcoded 5' primer and a J-beta primer mix were used. TCRdb called the 5' RACE reads again in MiXCR, with one record for every CDR3 protein. Altogether fewer than 1.5 million distinct CDR3 sequences are present, approximately 38% being singletons, with the ten largest covering under 8%. Each donor had roughly 10 milliliters of peripheral blood drawn. This clonotype was observed a single time. The CDR3 length is 16 residues. CDR1 and CDR2 (germline): SEHNR, FQNEAQ (reference sequence). The germline V and J ends were trimmed by 4 bases and 4 bases, with 20 bases remaining between them.

The chain combines TRBV7-9 with TRBJ2-7, with D possibly being TRBD2 (6 bases). The sample was blood. The origin of this receptor is a woman younger than 30 in good health. This chain's CDR3 is CASSSRAGSWEYEQYF. CDR3 bases: TGTGCCAGCAGCTCGAGGGCGGGGAGCTGGGAGTACGAGCAGTACTTC.